These 20 T cell receptor beta chains were sequenced from one sample in a study of Graves' ophthalmopathy and Graves' hyperthyroidism (dated by TCRdb to the late 2010s). Sequenced using an Illumina HiSeq 2000. TCR beta CDR3 regions were amplified from RNA transcripts for repertoire sequencing. A first-round RT-PCR used HTBI primers with the Qiagen OneStep RT-PCR kit, followed by a second-round multiplex PCR, size selection and purification. TCRdb handled the public reads itself, with Q25 trimming in fastp and clone calling in MiXCR, and kept productive beta chains. Each CDR3 protein gets just one entry, which takes the most common genes and DNA from the rows behind it. Present in this sample are about 160,000 distinct CDR3 sequences, 35% to 45% of which were seen just once. The ten biggest clones cover less than 9.5% of the sample. Sequencing was carried out using peripheral blood. Receptors originate from a young man with Graves' ophthalmopathy. Donor details come from another sample of the same person, matched by shared clones.

The chain uses TRBV29-1 and TRBJ2-5; 9 nucleotides align to TRBD1. CDR1 and CDR2 (germline): SQVTM, ANQGSEA. The CDR3 runs 15 residues. Losses at the gene ends were 8 bases for V and 5 bases for J; bases not matched to a gene: 15. The CDR3 sequence is CSFQGGAGQGETQYF. The CDR3 DNA sequence: TGCAGCTTCCAGGGGGGAGCGGGACAGGGTGAGACCCAGTACTTC.

Concerning this clonotype itself: The junction does not match germline at one end; this may be a read error. The chain has TRBV7-9 and TRBJ1-5; a weak D match, TRBD1 (6 bases). Germline values: CDR1 SEHNR, CDR2 FQNEAQ (reference sequence). The CDR3 contains 11 residues. CDR3 in amino acids: CASSLRVRGGF. The CDR3 DNA reads as TGTGCCAGCAGCTTACGGGTGCGAGGGGGTTTT.

This sequence joins TRBV6-5 and TRBJ2-5; 8 bases line up with TRBD1. The CDR3 spans 15 residues. The J segment lost 7 bases and the V segment lost 0 bases, leaving 7 bases of the junction unmatched. Germline CDR1 MNHEY, CDR2 SVGAGI. CDR3 sequence: CASSYSPGGVGTQYF. In DNA, the CDR3 is TGTGCCAGCAGTTACTCCCCAGGGGGCGTCGGGACCCAGTACTTC.

This chain uses TRBV28 with TRBJ2-5, with no clear D. Germline CDR1 is MDHEN and CDR2 is SYDVKM. V lost 6 bases, J lost 3 bases, and 20 bases lay in between. CDR3 length equals 16 residues. The CDR3 region has the DNA TGTGCCAGCAGCTCTAAAAAGACCCTTGGGGAAGAGACCCAGTACTTC. Translating gives CASSSKKTLGEETQYF.

At least ten counts were recorded for this clonotype. The chain has TRBV19 and TRBJ2-4, with 8 bases identical to TRBD1. V was clipped by 6 bases and J by 3 bases; unmatched bases: 10. The CDR3 is 16 amino acids. In germline, CDR1 is LNHDA, CDR2 SQIVND (reference sequence). CDR3: CASSQPGQGSKNIQYF. In DNA form, the CDR3 reads TGTGCCAGTAGCCAACCCGGACAGGGAAGCAAAAACATTCAGTACTTC.

This clonotype appeared many times. V is TRBV6-2 or TRBV6-3 and J is TRBJ2-5; D might be TRBD2 (6 bases). Germline values: CDR1 MNHEY, CDR2 SVGEGT. V gave up 4 bases and J gave up 5 bases, with 35 bases separating them. The CDR3 sequence is 21 residues long. The CDR3 DNA reads as TGTGCCAGCAGTTCTCTAGTCCTATATGGGGAACTAAACGGGAGTTCTGAGACCCAGTACTTC. This encodes CASSSLVLYGELNGSSETQYF.

This rearrangement joins TRBV6-1 to TRBJ1-1; D not resolved. V lost 1 base and J 5 bases, leaving 14 bases between the germline ends. Germline-derived CDR1 and CDR2 are MNHNS and SASEGT. The CDR3 runs 15 residues. CDR3 amino acids: CASSEGVGPRTEAFF. Here the CDR3 DNA reads TGTGCCAGCAGTGAAGGGGTGGGCCCTAGGACTGAAGCTTTCTTT.

The J gene is TRBJ2-7, the V gene TRBV9; TRBD2 matches at 8 bases. CDR3 size: 14 residues. Germline CDR1 SGDLS, CDR2 YYNGEE. J lost 5 bases, V lost 2 bases, and 6 bases had no gene match. The chain's CDR3 is CASSVSGGLDEQYF. The CDR3 DNA follows: TGTGCCAGCAGCGTCTCGGGAGGGCTCGACGAGCAGTACTTC. Full variable domain (rest looked up from reference TRBV9 and TRBJ2-7): DSGVTQTPKHLITATGQRVTLRCSPRSGDLSVYWYQQSLDQGLQFLIQYYNGEERAKGNILERFSAQQFPDLHSELNLSSLELGDSALYFCASSVSGGLDEQYFGPGTRLTVT.

The V and J genes are TRBV25-1 and TRBJ2-7; either TRBD1 or TRBD2 may supply D (7 bases each). Germline loops: CDR1 MGHDK, CDR2 SYGVNS. There are 16 residues in the CDR3. Trimming stripped 1 base from V and 7 bases from J, with 20 bases between. The CDR3: CASSEFGRTGSEEQYF. In nucleotides, the CDR3 is TGTGCCAGCAGTGAATTCGGGAGGACAGGTTCGGAAGAGCAGTACTTC.

The V gene is TRBV6-1, the J gene TRBJ1-5; no reliable D call. The CDR3 consists of 15 residues. Germline loops: CDR1 MNHNS, CDR2 SASEGT. The germline V and J ends were trimmed by 8 bases and 0 bases, with 14 bases remaining between them. CDR3 residues: CASVWQFYSNQPQHF. The CDR3 DNA reads TGTGCCAGCGTCTGGCAATTTTATAGCAATCAGCCCCAGCATTTT.

This clonotype was observed at least ten times. The genes are TRBV27 and TRBJ2-7; D gene unclear. The CDR3 is 10 residues long. The germline CDR1 and CDR2 sequences are MNHEY and SMNVEV (reference sequence). Trimming shortened V by 3 bases and J by 5 bases, and 2 bases separated the two germline ends. CDR3 DNA: TGTGCCAGCAGTTTCAACGAGCAGTACTTC. It is translated as CASSFNEQYF.

This clonotype was seen repeatedly, ten times or more. The chain employs TRBV28 and TRBJ1-2; D gene uncertain. Germline V gene lookup returns CDR1 MDHEN and CDR2 SYDVKM. V was cut by 3 bases and J by 7 bases, with 6 bases left in between. The CDR3 runs to 11 residues. The CDR3 sequence: CASSFKGGYTF. CDR3 coding DNA: TGTGCCAGCAGTTTTAAGGGTGGCTACACCTTC.

Only one count was recorded for this clonotype. The chain uses TRBV6-1 and TRBJ2-5, with D perhaps assigned TRBD1 or TRBD2 (5 bases each). Germline V gene sequence: CDR1 MNHNS, CDR2 SASEGT. V was pared by 9 bases and J by 2 bases, with 16 bases between. The CDR3 is 14 residues long. The CDR3 sequence is CASRFGTNQETQYF. The CDR3 DNA follows: TGTGCCAGTCGATTCGGGACCAATCAAGAGACCCAGTACTTC.

The CDR3 is CAISSYGQETQYF. The CDR3 DNA reads TGTGCCATCAGTAGTTACGGGCAAGAGACCCAGTACTTC. V gene TRBV10-3 combines with J gene TRBJ2-5; D gene ambiguous. The CDR3 is made up of 13 amino acids. Germline V lookup: CDR1 ENHRY, CDR2 SYGVKD. V shed 5 bases and J shed 2 bases, with 9 bases lying between them.

At least ten counts were recorded for this clonotype. The chain recombines TRBV28 with TRBJ2-7; either TRBD1 or TRBD2 may fit D (5 bases each). V was pared by 7 bases and J by 1 base, with 20 bases between. The CDR3 has 16 amino acids. Germline V lookup: CDR1 MDHEN, CDR2 SYDVKM. CDR3 region: CASNFDGAAFSYEQYF. Here the CDR3 DNA reads TGTGCCAGCAACTTTGACGGGGCAGCCTTTTCCTACGAGCAGTACTTC. The full variable domain, in which reference TRBV28 and TRBJ2-7 provide the parts outside the CDR3, is DVKVTQSSRYLVKRTGEKVFLECVQDMDHENMFWYRQDPGLGLRLIYFSYDVKMKEKGDIPEGYSVSREKKERFSLILESASTNQTSMYLCASNFDGAAFSYEQYFGPGTRLTVT.

This clonotype was counted many times. The chain combines TRBV27 with TRBJ2-7; TRBD1 is a possible D gene (5 bases). Germline V gene data show CDR1 as MNHEY and CDR2 as SMNVEV (reference sequence). There are 14 residues in the CDR3. Trimming pared 3 bases from V and 2 bases from J, leaving 11 bases between. The CDR3 nucleotides are TGTGCCAGCAGTTTCAACAAGGGGCCCTACGAGCAGTACTTC. Protein product: CASSFNKGPYEQYF.

This clonotype was detected ten times or more. The genes are TRBV12-3 or TRBV12-4 and TRBJ1-1; D unclear. The germline V and J ends were trimmed by 6 bases and 0 bases, with 17 bases remaining between them. The CDR3 is 16 residues long. The CDR3 is CASSLSAYIMNTEAFF. DNA for the CDR3: TGTGCCAGCAGCCTATCCGCTTACATCATGAACACTGAAGCTTTCTTT.

This clonotype was counted at least ten times. The gene calls are TRBV5-1 and TRBJ1-6; perhaps TRBD1 as D (5 bases). This CDR3 is 14 amino acids long. The germline V and J ends were trimmed by 5 bases and 5 bases, with 11 bases remaining between them. Looked up from germline, CDR1 is SGHRS and CDR2 is YFSETQ. CDR3 DNA sequence: TGCGCCAGCAGTAGAGAAGGGGATAATTCACCCCTCCACTTT. Its translation is CASSREGDNSPLHF.

This clonotype was seen at least ten times. The V gene is TRBV20-1, the J gene TRBJ2-2, with D possibly TRBD1 on 5 matching bases. V shed 6 bases and J shed 1 base, with 9 bases lying between them. Germline CDR1 is DFQATT and CDR2 is SNEGSKA (reference sequence). This CDR3 has 13 residues. The DNA of the CDR3 is TGCAGTGCATGGACACTGAACACCGGGGAGCTGTTTTTT. Its translation is CSAWTLNTGELFF.

CDR3 amino acids: CASKVGGDYEQYF. The CDR3 nucleotides read TGTGCCAGCAAGGTGGGGGGCGACTACGAGCAGTACTTC. J is TRBJ2-7 and V is TRBV28; D may match TRBD1 or TRBD2 (6 bases each). The CDR3 covers 13 residues. The germline gives CDR1 MDHEN, CDR2 SYDVKM. The V and J ends lost 7 bases and 3 bases respectively, with 13 bases between them. The whole variable domain, filled in from reference TRBV28 and TRBJ2-7, reads DVKVTQSSRYLVKRTGEKVFLECVQDMDHENMFWYRQDPGLGLRLIYFSYDVKMKEKGDIPEGYSVSREKKERFSLILESASTNQTSMYLCASKVGGDYEQYFGPGTRLTVT.